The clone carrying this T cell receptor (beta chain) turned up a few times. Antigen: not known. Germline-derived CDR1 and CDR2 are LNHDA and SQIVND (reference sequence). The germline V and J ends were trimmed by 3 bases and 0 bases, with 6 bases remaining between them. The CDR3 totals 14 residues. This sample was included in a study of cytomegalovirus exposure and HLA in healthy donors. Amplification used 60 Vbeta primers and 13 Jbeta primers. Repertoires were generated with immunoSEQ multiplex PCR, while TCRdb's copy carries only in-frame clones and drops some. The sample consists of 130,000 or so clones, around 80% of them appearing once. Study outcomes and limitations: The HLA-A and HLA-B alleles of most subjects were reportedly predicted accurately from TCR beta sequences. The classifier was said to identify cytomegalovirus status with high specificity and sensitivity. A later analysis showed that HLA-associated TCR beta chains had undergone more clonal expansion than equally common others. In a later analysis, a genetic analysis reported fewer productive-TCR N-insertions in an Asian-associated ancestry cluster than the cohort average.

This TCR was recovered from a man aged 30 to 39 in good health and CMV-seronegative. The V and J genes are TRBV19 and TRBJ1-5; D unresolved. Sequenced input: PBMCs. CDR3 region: CASSIRNSNQPQHF. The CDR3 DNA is TGTGCCAGTAGTATTCGTAATAGCAATCAGCCCCAGCATTTT.